The present entry profiles one T cell receptor beta chain with its context. This clone has only one observation. This clone's antigen is unknown. Per-base quality was not reported, and no clone a single base away is much larger than it. CDR1 SGHAT and CDR2 FQNNGV were looked up in the germline V gene. Trimmed from V: 4 bases; trimmed from J: 6 bases; junction bases lacking a gene match: 6. The CDR3 covers 15 residues, taking in both the cysteine and the phenylalanine. The entry retains the CDR3 DNA only, 45 bases that are in frame from base 1. Participants in the prospective study were aged about 18 to 95 years, lived in 20 to 25 United States geographic areas, and enrolled through a virtual design. In the prospective study, participants were assigned to cohorts based on the clinical history participants reported in a screening survey and a study questionnaire. In the prospective study, whole blood, serum and a nasopharyngeal or oropharyngeal swab were collected from each participant by mobile phlebotomists. Over a 2-month period, participants in the prospective study had the option of providing additional blood draws and questionnaires. Prospective study blood samples were shipped either frozen or at room temperature before DNA extraction.

TCRbeta CDR3 regions were amplified from genomic DNA using the immunoSEQ Assay, a bias-controlled multiplex PCR. Per the original workflow: Within the assay, amplification of reference gene primers was used to estimate how many nucleated cells each sample contained. To quantify the absolute abundance of each unique TCRbeta CDR3 rearrangement, sequence reads were collapsed and filtered. Productive Simpson clonality was computed per sample as the square root of Simpson's diversity index over productive rearrangements. Not all clones reach the TCRdb copy of this immuneACCESS table, which keeps in-frame sequences only. Checked studies attribute under half of the gap to unresolved V genes and leave the rest unexplained. V, J and clone size are taken as reported in that table, and D and trimming were inferred from the DNA itself. This sample gives 350,000 to 400,000 clones in total; more than 70% of them show up just once. In total, the top ten clones hold roughly 2% of the sample.

This sample was taken from a study of blood T cell repertoires in COVID-19 (dated by TCRdb to the early 2020s). Background for the entire study: Recovered participants in ImmuneRACE Cohort 3 were defined by two consecutive negative NP/OP PCR tests, clearance by a healthcare professional, or resolution of symptoms. Samples covering the acute and convalescent phases of COVID-19 were provided by collaborators in the United States, Italy and Spain. The prospective study material was composed of cDNA or gDNA derived from T cells, B-cell-depleted T cells, or PBMCs. Subjects who had been exposed to COVID-19, were actively infected with it, or had recovered from it provided the deeply sampled blood TCRbeta repertoires that made up the dataset. A freely available public database, intended as a resource for researchers studying the immune response to SARS-CoV-2, is where the repertoires were released. Samples came from the ongoing ImmuneRACE study (first 160 participants) plus 1,254 subjects from 6 global collaborators. Sample metadata almost always included a de-identified subject ID, COVID-19 status, age in years and sex. Where available, HLA class I and class II types were taken from metadata supplied by the sample provider and were not determined by assay-based typing. Study-wide conclusions, independent of this receptor: The quantity of clinical and demographic metadata differed by source and by participant and was supplied without curation.

Recombination joined TRBV11-2 with TRBJ2-1; 10 bases in the middle match TRBD1. The source material was PBMCs or T cells enriched from blood (not recorded which). This sequence was found in a man in his forties in a cohort exposed to, infected with or recovered from COVID-19 (not recorded which). The DNA is TGTGCCAGCAGCTACGGACAGGGGGGGTTCAATGAGCAGTTCTTC. It specifies CASSYGQGGFNEQFF.